Presented here are 12 T cell receptor beta chains from one specimen sequenced in a study of T-cell memory formation after mild COVID-19. In TCRdb, the 5' RACE reads were re-called with MiXCR into one record per CDR3 protein. The sample shows 150,000 to 200,000 distinct CDR3 sequences, 20% to 25% of them seen only once. The specimen sequenced was PBMCs or a T cell subset sorted from them (not recorded which). The origin of the receptors is an adult woman who had mild COVID-19 (a few samples of this study predate the infection). Cell type and time point are not known.

This clonotype has a handful of counts. The rearrangement uses TRBV6-2 or TRBV6-3 and TRBJ2-3, with 10 nucleotides matching TRBD2. Germline loops: CDR1 MNHEY, CDR2 SVGEGT. J gave up 5 bases and V 5 bases, and 7 bases lay outside the gene matches. The CDR3 is made up of 15 amino acids. In DNA, the CDR3 is TGTGCCAGCAGTATACTAGCGGGATTTGGAGATACGCAGTATTTT. It translates to CASSILAGFGDTQYF.

This clonotype has only a few counts. V gene TRBV5-1 combines with J gene TRBJ2-7; TRBD2 matches at 7 bases. This CDR3 contains 18 residues. Germline V gene lookup returns CDR1 SGHRS and CDR2 YFSETQ. V gave up 0 bases and J gave up 0 bases; unmatched junction bases: 12. CDR3 bases: TGCGCCAGCAGCTTGGCCCCCCCAGCGGGGCTAAGCTCCTACGAGCAGTACTTC. This translates into CASSLAPPAGLSSYEQYF. Complete variable domain (other parts from reference TRBV5-1 and TRBJ2-7): KAGVTQTPRYLIKTRGQQVTLSCSPISGHRSVSWYQQTPGQGLQFLFEYFSETQRNKGNFPGRFSGRQFSNSRSEMNVSTLELGDSALYLCASSLAPPAGLSSYEQYFGPGTRLTVT.

The J gene is TRBJ2-4, the V gene TRBV7-9, with a possible D match to TRBD1 (5 bases). The germline V gene has CDR1 SEHNR and CDR2 FQNEAQ (reference sequence). V was pared by 5 bases and J by 0 bases, with 17 bases between. This CDR3 contains 17 residues. Here the CDR3 reads CASSLRQGGGAKNIQYF. In nucleotides, the CDR3 is TGTGCCAGCAGCCTCCGGCAGGGTGGTGGAGCCAAAAACATTCAGTACTTC.

The chain joins TRBV5-6 to TRBJ2-3; TRBD1 aligns across 7 bases. The CDR3 totals 18 residues. The J segment lost 4 bases and the V segment lost 3 bases, leaving 17 bases of the junction unmatched. Germline V gene sequence: CDR1 SGHDT, CDR2 YYEEEE. In DNA form, the CDR3 reads TGTGCCAGCAGCTCACTAATTTACAGGGGTCGAGGGGCAGATACGCAGTATTTT. Its protein product is CASSSLIYRGRGADTQYF.

This clonotype was seen only a few times. CDR3 DNA sequence: TGCGCCAGCAGCTCGAAGGACAGTTACGGGGAGCTGTTTTTT. Translated, it gives CASSSKDSYGELFF. V gene TRBV5-1 combines with J gene TRBJ2-2, with a weak D call TRBD1 (6 bases). The CDR3 is 14 residues long. Trimming took off 3 bases at V and 7 bases at J, with 13 bases between the two ends. Germline values: CDR1 SGHRS, CDR2 YFSETQ.

V gene TRBV29-1 combines with J gene TRBJ2-7, with a tentative D call TRBD2 (5 bases). In germline, CDR1 is SQVTM, CDR2 ANQGSEA. V was shortened by 0 bases and J by 0 bases, with 9 bases between the two germline ends. The CDR3 length is 14 residues. In DNA form, the CDR3 reads TGCAGCGTTGAAGATGCCCGGGGCTCCTACGAGCAGTACTTC. It yields the protein CSVEDARGSYEQYF.

This clonotype appeared a few times. The chain carries TRBV6-4 and TRBJ2-2; TRBD2 agrees at 10 bases. The CDR3 consists of 17 residues. V lost 3 bases, J lost 4 bases, and 8 bases stayed unmatched. Germline lookup yields CDR1 MRHNA and CDR2 SNTAGT. CDR3 bases: TGTGCCAGCAGTGAATTAGCGGGGGGCCATGGCACCGGGGAGCTGTTTTTT. Translation: CASSELAGGHGTGELFF.

The chain links TRBV7-9 to TRBJ1-2; TRBD1 agrees at 7 bases. V trimming: 3 bases; J trimming: 6 bases; junction bases outside the gene matches: 4. Germline V lookup: CDR1 SEHNR, CDR2 FQNEAQ (reference sequence). The CDR3 has 13 amino acids. The CDR3 DNA reads TGTGCCAGCAGCTTCCCTGACAGGGATGGCTACACCTTC. The encoded protein is CASSFPDRDGYTF. Looking up the rest from reference TRBV7-9 and TRBJ1-2 gives the full variable domain: DTGVSQNPRHKITKRGQNVTFRCDPISEHNRLYWYRQTLGQGPEFLTYFQNEAQLEKSRLLSDRFSAERPKGSFSTLEIQRTEQGDSAMYLCASSFPDRDGYTFGSGTRLTVV.

This clonotype was counted a few times. This chain joins TRBV4-3 and TRBJ2-1, with 12 bases aligning to TRBD1. This CDR3 has 17 amino acids. The V and J ends lost 1 base and 10 bases, in that order; junction bases with no gene match: 11. Germline values: CDR1 LGHNA, CDR2 YSLEER. The CDR3 DNA follows: TGCGCCAGCAGCCAAGTAGACGGGACAGGGGGCTTGAGAGAGCAGTTCTTC. This gives the protein CASSQVDGTGGLREQFF.

A few counts support this clonotype. A junction boundary mismatches the germline segment, possibly from a read error. V and J are TRBV13 and TRBJ2-2; weak D call: TRBD2 (5 bases). The CDR3 loop spans 15 amino acids. Germline V lookup: CDR1 PRHDT, CDR2 FYEKMQ (reference sequence). CDR3 bases: TGTGCCAGCCGCACTCGGGGAAGTGATACCGGGGAGCCGTTTTTT. Its translation: CASRTRGSDTGEPFF.

The rearrangement links TRBV15 to TRBJ1-6; D perhaps matches TRBD1 (5 bases). CDR1 and CDR2 (germline): LNHNV, YYDKDF (reference sequence). The V gene lost 5 bases and the J gene lost 8 bases, with 19 bases spanning the gap. The CDR3 sequence is 16 residues long. The CDR3 nucleotides read TGTGCCACCAGCTTACCTGGTGTGGGGGTAGATTCACCCCTCCACTTT. Protein: CATSLPGVGVDSPLHF.

CDR3 residues: CASSLGGQGGQPQHF. Here the CDR3 DNA reads TGTGCCAGCAGCTTAGGGGGACAGGGCGGTCAGCCCCAGCATTTT. This rearrangement joins TRBV7-9 to TRBJ1-5; 9 nucleotides line up with TRBD1. V shed 1 base, J shed 6 bases, and the junction held 4 bases outside the gene matches. Germline V gene data show CDR1 as SEHNR and CDR2 as FQNEAQ (reference sequence). The CDR3 length is 15 residues.